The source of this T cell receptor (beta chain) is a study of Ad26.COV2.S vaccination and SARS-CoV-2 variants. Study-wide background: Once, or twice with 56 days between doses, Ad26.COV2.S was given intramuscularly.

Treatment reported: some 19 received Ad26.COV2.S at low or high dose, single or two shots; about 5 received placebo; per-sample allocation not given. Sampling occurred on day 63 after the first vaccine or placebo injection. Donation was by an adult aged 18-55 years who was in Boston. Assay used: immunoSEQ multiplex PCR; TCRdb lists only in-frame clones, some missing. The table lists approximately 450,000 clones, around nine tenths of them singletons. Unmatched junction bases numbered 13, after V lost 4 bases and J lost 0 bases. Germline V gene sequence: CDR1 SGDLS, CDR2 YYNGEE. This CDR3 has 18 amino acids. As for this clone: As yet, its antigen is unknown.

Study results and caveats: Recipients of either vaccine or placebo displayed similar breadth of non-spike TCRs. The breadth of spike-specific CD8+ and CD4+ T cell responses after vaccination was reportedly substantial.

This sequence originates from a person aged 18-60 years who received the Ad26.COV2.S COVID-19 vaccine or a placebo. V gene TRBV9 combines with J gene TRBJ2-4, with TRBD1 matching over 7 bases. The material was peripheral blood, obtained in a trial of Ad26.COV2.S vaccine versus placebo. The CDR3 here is CASSPLPGTDLAKNIQYF. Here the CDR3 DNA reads TGTGCCAGCAGCCCCCTTCCAGGGACAGACTTAGCCAAAAACATTCAGTACTTC. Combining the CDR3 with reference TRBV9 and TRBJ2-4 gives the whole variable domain DSGVTQTPKHLITATGQRVTLRCSPRSGDLSVYWYQQSLDQGLQFLIQYYNGEERAKGNILERFSAQQFPDLHSELNLSSLELGDSALYFCASSPLPGTDLAKNIQYFGAGTRLSVL.